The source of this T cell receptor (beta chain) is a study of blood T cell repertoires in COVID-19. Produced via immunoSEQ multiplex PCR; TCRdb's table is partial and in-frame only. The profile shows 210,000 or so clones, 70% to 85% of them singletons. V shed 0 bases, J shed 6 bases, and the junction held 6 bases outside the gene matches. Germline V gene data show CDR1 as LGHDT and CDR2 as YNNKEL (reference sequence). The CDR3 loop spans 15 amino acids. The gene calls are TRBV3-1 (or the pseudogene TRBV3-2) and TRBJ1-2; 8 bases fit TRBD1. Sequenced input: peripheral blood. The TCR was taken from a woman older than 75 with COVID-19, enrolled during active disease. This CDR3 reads CASSQDPGTGNGYTF. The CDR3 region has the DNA TGTGCCAGCAGCCAAGACCCCGGGACAGGAAATGGCTACACCTTC.